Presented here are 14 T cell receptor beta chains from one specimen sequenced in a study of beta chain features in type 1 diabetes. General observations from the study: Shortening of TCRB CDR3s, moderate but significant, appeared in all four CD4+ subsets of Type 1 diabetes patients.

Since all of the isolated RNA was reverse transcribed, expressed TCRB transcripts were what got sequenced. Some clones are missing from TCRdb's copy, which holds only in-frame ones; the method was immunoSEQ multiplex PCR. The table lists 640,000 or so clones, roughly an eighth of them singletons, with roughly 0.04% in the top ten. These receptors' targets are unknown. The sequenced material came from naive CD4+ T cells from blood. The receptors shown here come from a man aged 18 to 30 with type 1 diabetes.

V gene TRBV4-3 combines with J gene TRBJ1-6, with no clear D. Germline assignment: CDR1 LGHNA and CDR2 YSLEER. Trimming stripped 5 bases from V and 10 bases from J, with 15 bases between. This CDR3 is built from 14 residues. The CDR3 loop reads CASSEGGSRSPLHF. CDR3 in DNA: TGCGCCAGCAGCGAGGGAGGGTCTCGATCACCCCTCCACTTT.

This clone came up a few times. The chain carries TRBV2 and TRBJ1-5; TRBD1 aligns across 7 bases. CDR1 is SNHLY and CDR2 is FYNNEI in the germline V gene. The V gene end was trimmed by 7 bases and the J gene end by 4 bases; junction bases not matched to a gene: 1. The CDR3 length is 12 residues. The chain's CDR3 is CASKDRNQPQHF. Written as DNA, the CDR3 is TGTGCCAGCAAGGACAGGAATCAGCCCCAGCATTTT.

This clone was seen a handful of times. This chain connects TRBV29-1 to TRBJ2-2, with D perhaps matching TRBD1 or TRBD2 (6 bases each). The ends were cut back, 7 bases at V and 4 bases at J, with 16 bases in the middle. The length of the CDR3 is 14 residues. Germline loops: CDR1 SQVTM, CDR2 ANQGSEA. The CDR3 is CSAKLGGGTGELFF. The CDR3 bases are TGCAGCGCTAAACTAGGAGGGGGCACCGGGGAGCTGTTTTTT.

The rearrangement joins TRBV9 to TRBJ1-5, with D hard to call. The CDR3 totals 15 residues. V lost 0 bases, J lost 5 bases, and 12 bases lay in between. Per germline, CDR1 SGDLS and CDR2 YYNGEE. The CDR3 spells CASSVGAGTDQPQHF. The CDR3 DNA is TGTGCCAGCAGCGTAGGGGCAGGAACAGATCAGCCCCAGCATTTT.

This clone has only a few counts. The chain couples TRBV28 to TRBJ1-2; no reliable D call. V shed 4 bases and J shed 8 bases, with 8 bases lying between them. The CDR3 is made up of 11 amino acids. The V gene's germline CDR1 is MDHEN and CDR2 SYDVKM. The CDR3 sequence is CASSYPGGYTF. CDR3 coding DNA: TGTGCCAGCAGTTATCCTGGGGGCTACACCTTC.

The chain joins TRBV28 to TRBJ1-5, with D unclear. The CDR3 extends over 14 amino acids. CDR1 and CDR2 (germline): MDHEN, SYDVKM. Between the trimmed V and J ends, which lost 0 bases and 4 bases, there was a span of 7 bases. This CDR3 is CASSLWAPNQPQHF. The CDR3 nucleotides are TGTGCCAGCAGTTTATGGGCACCTAATCAGCCCCAGCATTTT. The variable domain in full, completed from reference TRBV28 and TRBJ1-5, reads DVKVTQSSRYLVKRTGEKVFLECVQDMDHENMFWYRQDPGLGLRLIYFSYDVKMKEKGDIPEGYSVSREKKERFSLILESASTNQTSMYLCASSLWAPNQPQHFGDGTRLSIL.

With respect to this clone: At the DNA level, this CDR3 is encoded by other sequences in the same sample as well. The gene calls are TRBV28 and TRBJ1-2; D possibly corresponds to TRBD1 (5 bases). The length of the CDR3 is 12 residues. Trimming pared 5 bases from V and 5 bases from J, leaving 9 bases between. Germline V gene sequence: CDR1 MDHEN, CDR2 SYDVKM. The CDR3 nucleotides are TGTGCCAGCAGTCTGGGACTTTATGGCTACACCTTC. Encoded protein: CASSLGLYGYTF.

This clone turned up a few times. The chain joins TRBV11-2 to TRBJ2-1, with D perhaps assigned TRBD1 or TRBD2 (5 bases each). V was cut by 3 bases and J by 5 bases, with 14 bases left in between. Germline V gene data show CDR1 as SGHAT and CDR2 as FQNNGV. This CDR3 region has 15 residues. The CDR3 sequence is CASSLGPTGDNEQFF. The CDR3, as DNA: TGTGCCAGCAGCTTGGGACCCACTGGGGACAATGAGCAGTTCTTC.

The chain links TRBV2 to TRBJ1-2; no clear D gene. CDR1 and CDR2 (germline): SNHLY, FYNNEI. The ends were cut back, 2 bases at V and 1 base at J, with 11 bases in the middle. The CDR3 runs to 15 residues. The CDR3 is CASSELSQNNYGYTF. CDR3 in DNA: TGTGCCAGCAGTGAATTAAGCCAGAATAACTATGGCTACACCTTC.

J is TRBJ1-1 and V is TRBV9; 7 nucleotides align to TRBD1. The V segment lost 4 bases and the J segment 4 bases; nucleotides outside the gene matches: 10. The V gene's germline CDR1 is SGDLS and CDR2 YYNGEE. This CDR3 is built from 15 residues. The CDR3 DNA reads TGTGCCAGCAGCCTCCAGACAGGGTCCGGCACTGAAGCTTTCTTT. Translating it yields CASSLQTGSGTEAFF.

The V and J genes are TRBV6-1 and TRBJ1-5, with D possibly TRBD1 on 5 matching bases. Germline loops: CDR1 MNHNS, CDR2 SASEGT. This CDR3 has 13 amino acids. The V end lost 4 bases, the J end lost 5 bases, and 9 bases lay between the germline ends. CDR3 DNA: TGTGCCAGCAGTGTTGGGACTCATCAGCCCCAGCATTTT. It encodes CASSVGTHQPQHF.

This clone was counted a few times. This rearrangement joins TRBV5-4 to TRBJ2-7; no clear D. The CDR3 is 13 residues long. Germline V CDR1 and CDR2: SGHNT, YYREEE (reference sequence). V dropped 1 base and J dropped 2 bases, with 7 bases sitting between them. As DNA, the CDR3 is TGTGCCAGCAGCTTGTACAGAACCTACGAGCAGTACTTC. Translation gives CASSLYRTYEQYF.

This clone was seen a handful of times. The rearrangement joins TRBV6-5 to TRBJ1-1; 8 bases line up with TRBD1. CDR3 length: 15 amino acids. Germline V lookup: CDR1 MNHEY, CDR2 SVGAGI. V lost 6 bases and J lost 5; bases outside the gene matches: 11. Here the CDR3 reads CASSAQTGVGTEAFF. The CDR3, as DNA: TGTGCCAGCAGCGCACAGACAGGGGTGGGTACTGAAGCTTTCTTT.

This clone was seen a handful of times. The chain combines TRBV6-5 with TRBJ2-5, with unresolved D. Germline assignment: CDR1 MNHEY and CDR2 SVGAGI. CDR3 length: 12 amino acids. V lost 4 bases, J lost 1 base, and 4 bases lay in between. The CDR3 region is CASSLSQETQYF. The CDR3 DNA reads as TGTGCCAGCAGTTTAAGCCAAGAGACCCAGTACTTC.